This T cell receptor beta chain was profiled in a study of T cell repertoires in cytomegalovirus infection. As for the study in general: Public TCR beta signatures provided an indication of both CMV infection and a matching HLA type. Broader study findings: Carriers of CMV and the relevant HLA type were discriminated by public TCR beta frequency.

TCRdb passed the reads through MiXCR, listing each CDR3 protein once. The data contain under 800,000 distinct CDR3 sequences, roughly 26% of them seen just once; the ten biggest clones take up around 7.6%. This clonotype was seen a few times. Its antigen remains unknown. CDR3 length equals 12 residues. Trimming cost V 4 bases and J 0 bases, with 3 bases left between them. The clonotype comes from a human donor in good health (CMV status not recorded). Some clones in this sample may be carry-over from other donors' samples. Sequencing input: CD8+ T cells from PBMCs. The rearrangement uses TRBV12-3 or TRBV12-4 and TRBJ2-5, with D hard to call. DNA for the CDR3: TGTGCCAGCAGTTCAAACCAAGAGACCCAGTACTTC. This gives the protein CASSSNQETQYF.